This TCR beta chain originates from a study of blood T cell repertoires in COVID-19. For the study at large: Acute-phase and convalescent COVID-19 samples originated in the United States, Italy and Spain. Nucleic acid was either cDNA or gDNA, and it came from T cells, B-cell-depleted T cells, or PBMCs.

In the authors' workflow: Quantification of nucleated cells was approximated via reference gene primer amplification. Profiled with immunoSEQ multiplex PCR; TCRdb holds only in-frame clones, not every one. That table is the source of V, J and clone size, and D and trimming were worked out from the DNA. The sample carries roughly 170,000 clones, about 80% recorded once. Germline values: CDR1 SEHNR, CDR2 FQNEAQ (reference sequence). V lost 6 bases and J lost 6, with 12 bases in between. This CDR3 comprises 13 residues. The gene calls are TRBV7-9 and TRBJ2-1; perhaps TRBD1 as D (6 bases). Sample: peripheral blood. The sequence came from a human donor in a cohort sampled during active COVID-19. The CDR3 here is CASRERGGNEQFF. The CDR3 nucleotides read TGTGCCAGCAGGGAGAGAGGGGGCAATGAGCAGTTCTTC.